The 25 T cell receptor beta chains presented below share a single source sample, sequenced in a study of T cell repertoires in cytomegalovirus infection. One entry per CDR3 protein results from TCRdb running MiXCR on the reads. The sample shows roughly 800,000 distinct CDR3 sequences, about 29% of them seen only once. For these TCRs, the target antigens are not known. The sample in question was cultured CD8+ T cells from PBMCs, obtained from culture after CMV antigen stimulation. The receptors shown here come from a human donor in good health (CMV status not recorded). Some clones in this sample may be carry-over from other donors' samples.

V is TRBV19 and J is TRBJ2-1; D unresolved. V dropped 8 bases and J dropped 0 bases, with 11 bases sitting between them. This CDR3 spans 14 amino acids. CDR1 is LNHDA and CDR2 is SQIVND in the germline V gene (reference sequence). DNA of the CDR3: TGTGCCAGTGGCTCAGCTAGCTCCTACAATGAGCAGTTCTTC. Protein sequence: CASGSASSYNEQFF.

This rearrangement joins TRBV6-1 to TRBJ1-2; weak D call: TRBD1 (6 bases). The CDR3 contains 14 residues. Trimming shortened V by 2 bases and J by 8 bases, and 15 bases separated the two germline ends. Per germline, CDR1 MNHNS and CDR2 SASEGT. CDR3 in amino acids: CASSEPDRKGGYTF. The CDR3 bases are TGTGCCAGCAGTGAACCCGACAGGAAAGGAGGCTACACCTTC.

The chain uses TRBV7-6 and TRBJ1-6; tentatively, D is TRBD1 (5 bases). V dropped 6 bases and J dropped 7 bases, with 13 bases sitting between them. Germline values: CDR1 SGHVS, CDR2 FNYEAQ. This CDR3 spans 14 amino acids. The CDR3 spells CASRGPGKNSPLHF. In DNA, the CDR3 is TGTGCCAGCAGGGGGCCCGGGAAAAATTCACCCCTCCACTTT.

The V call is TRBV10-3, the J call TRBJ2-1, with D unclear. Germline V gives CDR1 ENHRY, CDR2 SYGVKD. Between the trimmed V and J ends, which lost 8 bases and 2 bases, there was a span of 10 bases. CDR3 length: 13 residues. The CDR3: CAIRLGTYNEQFF. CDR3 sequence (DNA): TGTGCCATCCGACTGGGCACCTACAATGAGCAGTTCTTC.

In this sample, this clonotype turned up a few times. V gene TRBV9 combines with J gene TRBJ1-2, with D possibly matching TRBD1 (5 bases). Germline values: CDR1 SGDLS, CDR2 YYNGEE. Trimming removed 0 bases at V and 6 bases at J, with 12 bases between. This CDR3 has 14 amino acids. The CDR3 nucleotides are TGTGCCAGCAGCGTAGTGGTAGGGGCAGATGGCTACACCTTC. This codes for CASSVVVGADGYTF.

CDR3 sequence (DNA): TGTGCCAGCAGTTTCCCTGGGGGGGACCGTGGGAAGACCCAGTACTTC. Protein sequence: CASSFPGGDRGKTQYF. The V gene is TRBV12-3 or TRBV12-4, the J gene TRBJ2-5, with 7 bases aligning to TRBD2. V lost 3 bases to trimming and J lost 6 bases; unmatched junction nucleotides: 13. This CDR3 contains 16 residues.

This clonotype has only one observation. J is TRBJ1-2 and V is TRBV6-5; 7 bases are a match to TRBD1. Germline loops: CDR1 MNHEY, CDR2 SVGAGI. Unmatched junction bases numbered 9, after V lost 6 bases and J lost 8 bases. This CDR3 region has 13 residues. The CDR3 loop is CASRDDRVRGYTF. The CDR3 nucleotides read TGTGCCAGCAGGGACGACAGGGTTCGCGGCTACACCTTC.

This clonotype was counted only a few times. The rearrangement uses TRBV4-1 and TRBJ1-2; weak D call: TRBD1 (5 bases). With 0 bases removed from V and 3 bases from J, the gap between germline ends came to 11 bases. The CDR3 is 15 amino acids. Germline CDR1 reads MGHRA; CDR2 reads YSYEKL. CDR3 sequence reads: CASSQEPGQHYGYTF. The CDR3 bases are TGCGCCAGCAGCCAAGAACCAGGGCAGCACTATGGCTACACCTTC.

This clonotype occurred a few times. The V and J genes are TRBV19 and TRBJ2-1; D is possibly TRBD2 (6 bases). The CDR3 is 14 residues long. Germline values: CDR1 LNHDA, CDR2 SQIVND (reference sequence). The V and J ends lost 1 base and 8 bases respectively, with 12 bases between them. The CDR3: CASSIVEGGDEQFF. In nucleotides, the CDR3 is TGTGCCAGTAGTATAGTGGAGGGAGGCGATGAGCAGTTCTTC. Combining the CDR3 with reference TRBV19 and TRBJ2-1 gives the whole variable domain DGGITQSPKYLFRKEGQNVTLSCEQNLNHDAMYWYRQDPGQGLRLIYYSQIVNDFQKGDIAEGYSVSREKKESFPLTVTSAQKNPTAFYLCASSIVEGGDEQFFGPGTRLTVL.

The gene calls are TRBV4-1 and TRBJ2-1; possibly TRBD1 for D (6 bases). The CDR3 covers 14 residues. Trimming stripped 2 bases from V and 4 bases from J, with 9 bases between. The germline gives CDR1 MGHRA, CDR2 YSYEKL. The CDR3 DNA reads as TGCGCCAGCAGCCAATGGACAGAGTACAATGAGCAGTTCTTC. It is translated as CASSQWTEYNEQFF.

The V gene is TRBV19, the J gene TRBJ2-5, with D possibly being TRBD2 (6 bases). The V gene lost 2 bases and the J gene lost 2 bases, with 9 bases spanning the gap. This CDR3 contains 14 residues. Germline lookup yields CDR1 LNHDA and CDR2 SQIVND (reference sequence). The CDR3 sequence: CASSIPGRQETQYF. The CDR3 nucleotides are TGTGCCAGTAGTATACCAGGGAGGCAAGAGACCCAGTACTTC.

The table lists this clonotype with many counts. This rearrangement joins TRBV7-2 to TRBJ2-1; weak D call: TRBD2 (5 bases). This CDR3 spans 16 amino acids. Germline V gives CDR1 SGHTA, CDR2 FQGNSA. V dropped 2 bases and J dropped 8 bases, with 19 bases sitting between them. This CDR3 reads CASSLSSRYIEDEQFF. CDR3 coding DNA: TGTGCCAGCAGCTTATCTAGCCGGTACATAGAGGATGAGCAGTTCTTC.

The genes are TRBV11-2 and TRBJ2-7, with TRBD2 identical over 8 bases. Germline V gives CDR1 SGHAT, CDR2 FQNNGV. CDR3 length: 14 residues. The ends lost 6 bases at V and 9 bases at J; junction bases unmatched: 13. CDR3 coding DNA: TGTGCCAGCAGTAAGCGGGGGCCTGTACGTGGGCAGTACTTC. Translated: CASSKRGPVRGQYF.

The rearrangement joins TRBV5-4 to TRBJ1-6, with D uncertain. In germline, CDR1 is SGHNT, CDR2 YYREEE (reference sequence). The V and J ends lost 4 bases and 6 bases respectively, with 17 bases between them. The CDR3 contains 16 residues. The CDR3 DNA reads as TGTGCCAGCAGCGTTAATCCGGGAACCCTTAATTCACCCCTCCACTTT. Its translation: CASSVNPGTLNSPLHF.

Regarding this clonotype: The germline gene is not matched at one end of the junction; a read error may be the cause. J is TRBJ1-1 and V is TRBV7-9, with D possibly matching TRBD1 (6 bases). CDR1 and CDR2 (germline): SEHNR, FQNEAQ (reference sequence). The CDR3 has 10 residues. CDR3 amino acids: CASSNGQKKF. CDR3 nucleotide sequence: TGTGCCAGCAGCAACGGACAGAAGAAATTT.

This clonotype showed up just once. The CDR3 region is CASSFQKSTDTQYF. The CDR3, as DNA: TGCGCCAGCAGCTTTCAAAAGAGCACAGATACGCAGTATTTT. The chain couples TRBV5-1 to TRBJ2-3, with D unclear. The CDR3 is 14 amino acids. V gave up 2 bases and J gave up 0 bases, with 7 bases separating them. CDR1 SGHRS and CDR2 YFSETQ come from the germline V gene.

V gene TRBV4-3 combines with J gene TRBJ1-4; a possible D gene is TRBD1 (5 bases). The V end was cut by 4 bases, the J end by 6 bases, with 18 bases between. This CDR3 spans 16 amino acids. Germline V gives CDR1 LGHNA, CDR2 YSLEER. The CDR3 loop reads CASSPTEQGRHEKLFF. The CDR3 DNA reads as TGCGCCAGCAGCCCGACGGAGCAGGGAAGACATGAAAAACTGTTTTTT.

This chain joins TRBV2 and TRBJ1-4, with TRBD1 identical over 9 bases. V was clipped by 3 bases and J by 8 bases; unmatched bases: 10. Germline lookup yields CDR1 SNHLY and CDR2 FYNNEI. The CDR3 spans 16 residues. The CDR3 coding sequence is TGTGCCAGCAGTGACCCCTCACAGGGGGCTCGGGAAAAACTGTTTTTT. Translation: CASSDPSQGAREKLFF.

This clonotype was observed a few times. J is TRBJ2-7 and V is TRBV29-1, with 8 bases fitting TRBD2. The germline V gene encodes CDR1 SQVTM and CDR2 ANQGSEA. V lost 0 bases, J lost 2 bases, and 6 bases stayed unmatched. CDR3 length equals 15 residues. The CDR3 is CSVEDPAAGAYEQYF. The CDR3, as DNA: TGCAGCGTTGAAGACCCGGCAGCGGGGGCCTACGAGCAGTACTTC.

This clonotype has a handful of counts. Here the CDR3 DNA reads TGCAGTGCTAGGGGCACGGGGGCAAGGACTGAAGCTTTCTTT. Protein sequence: CSARGTGARTEAFF. V usage is TRBV20-1 and J usage is TRBJ1-1; D might be TRBD1 (6 bases). Germline-derived CDR1 and CDR2 are DFQATT and SNEGSKA (reference sequence). This CDR3 is 14 amino acids long. V lost 3 bases, J lost 5 bases, and 16 bases lay in between.

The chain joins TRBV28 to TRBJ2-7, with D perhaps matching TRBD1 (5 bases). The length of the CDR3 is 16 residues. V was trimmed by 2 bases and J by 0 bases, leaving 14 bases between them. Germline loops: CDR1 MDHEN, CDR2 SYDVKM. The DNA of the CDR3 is TGTGCCAGCAGTTTAACAGGTCCGACTTACTCCTACGAGCAGTACGTC. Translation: CASSLTGPTYSYEQYV.

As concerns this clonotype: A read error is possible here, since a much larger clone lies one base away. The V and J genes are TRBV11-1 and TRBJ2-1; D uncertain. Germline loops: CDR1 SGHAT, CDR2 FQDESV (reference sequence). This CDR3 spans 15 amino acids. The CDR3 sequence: CASSFSQNSYSEQFF. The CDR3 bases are TGTGCCAGCAGCTTTTCACAGAACTCCTACAGTGAGCAGTTCTTC.

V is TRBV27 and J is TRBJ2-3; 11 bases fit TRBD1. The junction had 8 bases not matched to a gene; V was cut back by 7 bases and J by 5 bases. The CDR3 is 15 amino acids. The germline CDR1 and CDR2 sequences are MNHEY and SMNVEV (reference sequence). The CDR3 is CASTHEGQGGDTQYF. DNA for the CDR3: TGTGCCAGCACTCATGAGGGACAGGGGGGAGATACGCAGTATTTT.

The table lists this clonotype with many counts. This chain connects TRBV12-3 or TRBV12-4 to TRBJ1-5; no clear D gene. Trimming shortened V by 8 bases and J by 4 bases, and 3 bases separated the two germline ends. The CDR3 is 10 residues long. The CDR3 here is CASGNQPQHF. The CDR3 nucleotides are TGTGCCAGCGGGAATCAGCCCCAGCATTTT.

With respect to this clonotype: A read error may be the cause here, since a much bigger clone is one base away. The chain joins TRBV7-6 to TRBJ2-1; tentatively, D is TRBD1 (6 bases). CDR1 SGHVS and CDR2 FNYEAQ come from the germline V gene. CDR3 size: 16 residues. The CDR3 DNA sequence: TGTGCCAGCAGATTAGCTACAGGGAGTTTCTACAATGAGCAGTTCTTC. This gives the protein CASRLATGSFYNEQFF.